The clone carrying this TCR beta chain was counted between two and nine times. The sample originates from a study of Ad26.COV2.S vaccination and SARS-CoV-2 variants. The V gene end was trimmed by 0 bases and the J gene end by 4 bases; junction bases not matched to a gene: 3. CDR3 length: 16 residues. Germline V lookup: CDR1 MNHNY, CDR2 SVGAGI (reference sequence). Clones were read by immunoSEQ multiplex PCR, and TCRdb kept only the in-frame ones, dropping some. The table includes roughly 320,000 clones, around 86% detected once. As for treatment: around 19 received Ad26.COV2.S at low or high dose, single or two shots; about five received placebo; per-sample allocation not given. Sample collection was performed on day 63 after the first vaccine or placebo injection.

The chain recombines TRBV6-6 with TRBJ1-5; 10 bases map to TRBD1. The sequences come from peripheral blood, collected in a trial of Ad26.COV2.S vaccine versus placebo. This sequence was found in a person between 18 and 65 years old who received the Ad26.COV2.S COVID-19 vaccine or a placebo. In DNA, the CDR3 is TGTGCCAGCAGTTACTCCGGACAGGGGGAAAATCAGCCCCAGCATTTT. Amino acids: CASSYSGQGENQPQHF.